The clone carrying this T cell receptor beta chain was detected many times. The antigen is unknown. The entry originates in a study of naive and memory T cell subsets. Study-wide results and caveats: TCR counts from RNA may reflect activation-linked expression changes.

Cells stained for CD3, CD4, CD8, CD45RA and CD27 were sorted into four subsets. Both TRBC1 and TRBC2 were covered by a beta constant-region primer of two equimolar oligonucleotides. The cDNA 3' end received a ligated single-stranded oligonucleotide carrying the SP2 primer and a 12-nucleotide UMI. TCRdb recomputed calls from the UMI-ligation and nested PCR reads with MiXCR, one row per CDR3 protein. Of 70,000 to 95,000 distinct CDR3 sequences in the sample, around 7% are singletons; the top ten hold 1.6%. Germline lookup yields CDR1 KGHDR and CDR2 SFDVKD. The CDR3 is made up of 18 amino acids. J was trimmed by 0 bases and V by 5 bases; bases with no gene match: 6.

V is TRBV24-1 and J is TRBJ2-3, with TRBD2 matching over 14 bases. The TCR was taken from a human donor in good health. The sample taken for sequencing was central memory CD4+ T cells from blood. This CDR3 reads CATSGGLAGGPSTDTQYF. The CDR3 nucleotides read TGTGCCACCAGTGGCGGACTAGCGGGGGGCCCTAGCACAGATACGCAGTATTTT.